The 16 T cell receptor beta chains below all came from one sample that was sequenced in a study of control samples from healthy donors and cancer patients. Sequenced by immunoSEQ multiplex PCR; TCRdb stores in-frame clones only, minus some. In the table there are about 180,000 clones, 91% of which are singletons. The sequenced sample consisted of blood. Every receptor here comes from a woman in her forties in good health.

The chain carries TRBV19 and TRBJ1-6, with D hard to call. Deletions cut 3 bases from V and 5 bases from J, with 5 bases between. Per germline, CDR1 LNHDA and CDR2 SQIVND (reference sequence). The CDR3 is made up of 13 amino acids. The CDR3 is CASSIQNNSPLHF. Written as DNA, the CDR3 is TGTGCCAGTAGTATTCAGAATAATTCACCCCTCCACTTT.

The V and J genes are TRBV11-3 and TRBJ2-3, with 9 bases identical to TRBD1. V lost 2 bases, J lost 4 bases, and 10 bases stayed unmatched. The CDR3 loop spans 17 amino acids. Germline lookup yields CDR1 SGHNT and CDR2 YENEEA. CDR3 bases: TGTGCCAGCAGCTTACATACCGGGACAGGGCGCGCAGATACGCAGTATTTT. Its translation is CASSLHTGTGRADTQYF.

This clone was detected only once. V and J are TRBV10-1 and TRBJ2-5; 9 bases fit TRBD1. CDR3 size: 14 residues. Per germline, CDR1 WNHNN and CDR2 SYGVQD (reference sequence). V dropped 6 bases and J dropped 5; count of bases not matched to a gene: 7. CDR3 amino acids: CASSRDRAGETQYF. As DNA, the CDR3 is TGCGCCAGCAGCCGGGACAGGGCTGGTGAGACCCAGTACTTC.

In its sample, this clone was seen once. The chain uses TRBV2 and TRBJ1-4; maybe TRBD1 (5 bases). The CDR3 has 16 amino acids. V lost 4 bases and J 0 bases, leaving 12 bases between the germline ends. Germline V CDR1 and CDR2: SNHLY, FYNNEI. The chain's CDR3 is CASSGPSGATNEKLFF. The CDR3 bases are TGTGCCAGCAGTGGGCCATCGGGGGCAACTAATGAAAAACTGTTTTTT.

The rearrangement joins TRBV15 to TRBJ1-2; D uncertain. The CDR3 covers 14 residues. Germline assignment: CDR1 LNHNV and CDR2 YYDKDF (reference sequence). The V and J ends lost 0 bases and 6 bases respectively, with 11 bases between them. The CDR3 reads CATSREGGRDGYTF. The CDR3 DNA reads TGTGCCACCAGCAGAGAAGGTGGGAGAGATGGCTACACCTTC.

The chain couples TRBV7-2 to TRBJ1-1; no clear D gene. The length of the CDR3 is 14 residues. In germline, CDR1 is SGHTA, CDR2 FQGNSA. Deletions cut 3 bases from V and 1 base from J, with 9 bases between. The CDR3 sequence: CASSFGVANTEAFF. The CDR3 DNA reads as TGTGCCAGCAGCTTTGGGGTTGCGAACACTGAAGCTTTCTTT.

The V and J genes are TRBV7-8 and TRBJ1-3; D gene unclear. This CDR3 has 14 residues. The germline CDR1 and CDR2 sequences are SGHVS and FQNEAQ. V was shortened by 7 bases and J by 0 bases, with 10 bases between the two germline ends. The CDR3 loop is CASIQTNSGNTIYF. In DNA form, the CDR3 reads TGTGCCAGCATACAGACCAACTCTGGAAACACCATATATTTT. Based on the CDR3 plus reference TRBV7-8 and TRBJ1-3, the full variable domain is GAGVSQSPRYKVAKRGQDVALRCDPISGHVSLFWYQQALGQGPEFLTYFQNEAQLDKSGLPSDRFFAERPEGSVSTLKIQRTQQEDSAVYLCASIQTNSGNTIYFGEGSWLTVV.

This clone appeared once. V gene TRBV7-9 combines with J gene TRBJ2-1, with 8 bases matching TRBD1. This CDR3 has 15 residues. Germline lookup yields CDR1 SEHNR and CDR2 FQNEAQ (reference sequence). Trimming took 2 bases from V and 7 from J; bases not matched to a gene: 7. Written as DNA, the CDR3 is TGTGCCAGCAGCTTACGGCAGGGGGCAAGGAATGAGCAGTTCTTC. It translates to CASSLRQGARNEQFF.

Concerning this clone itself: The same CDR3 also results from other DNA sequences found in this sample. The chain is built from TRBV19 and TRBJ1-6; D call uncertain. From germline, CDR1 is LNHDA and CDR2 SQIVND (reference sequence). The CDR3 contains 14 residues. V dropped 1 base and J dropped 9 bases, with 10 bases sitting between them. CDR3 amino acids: CASSIGPESSPLHF. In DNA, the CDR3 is TGTGCCAGTAGTATAGGCCCAGAGAGTTCACCCCTCCACTTT.

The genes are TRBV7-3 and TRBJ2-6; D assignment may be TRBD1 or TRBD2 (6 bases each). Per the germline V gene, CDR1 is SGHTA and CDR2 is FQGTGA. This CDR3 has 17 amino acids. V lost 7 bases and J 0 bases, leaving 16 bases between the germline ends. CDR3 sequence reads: CASTSAGGGSGANVLTF. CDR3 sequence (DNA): TGTGCCAGCACCTCAGCCGGAGGGGGCTCTGGGGCCAACGTCCTGACTTTC.

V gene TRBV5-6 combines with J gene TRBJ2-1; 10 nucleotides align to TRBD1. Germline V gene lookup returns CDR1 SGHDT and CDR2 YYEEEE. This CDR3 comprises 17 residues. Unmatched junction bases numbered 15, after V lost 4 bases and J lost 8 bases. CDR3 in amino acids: CASSLTRQGAQSDEQFF. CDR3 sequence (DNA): TGTGCCAGCAGCCTGACCAGACAGGGGGCGCAATCGGATGAGCAGTTCTTC.

The CDR3 nucleotides are TGTGCCAGCAGCCAAGATACCCGGGGTCTAGCGGGAAGCACAGATACGCAGTATTTT. It translates to CASSQDTRGLAGSTDTQYF. This sequence joins TRBV3-1 (or the pseudogene TRBV3-2) and TRBJ2-3, with 9 bases aligning to TRBD2. Germline CDR1 is LGHDT and CDR2 is YNNKEL (reference sequence). V lost 0 bases to trimming and J lost 0 bases; unmatched junction nucleotides: 10. The CDR3 length is 19 residues.

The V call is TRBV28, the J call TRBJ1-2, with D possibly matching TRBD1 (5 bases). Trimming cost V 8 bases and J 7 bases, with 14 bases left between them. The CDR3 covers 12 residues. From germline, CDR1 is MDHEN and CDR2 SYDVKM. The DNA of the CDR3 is TGTGCCAGCGGGTCGTTAGGGGCTGGCTACACCTTC. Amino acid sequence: CASGSLGAGYTF.

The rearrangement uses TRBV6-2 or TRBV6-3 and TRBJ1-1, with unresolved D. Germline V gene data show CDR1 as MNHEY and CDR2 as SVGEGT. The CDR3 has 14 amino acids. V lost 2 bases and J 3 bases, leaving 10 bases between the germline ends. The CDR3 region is CASSYQGGYTEAFF. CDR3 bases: TGTGCCAGCAGTTACCAAGGTGGGTACACTGAAGCTTTCTTT.

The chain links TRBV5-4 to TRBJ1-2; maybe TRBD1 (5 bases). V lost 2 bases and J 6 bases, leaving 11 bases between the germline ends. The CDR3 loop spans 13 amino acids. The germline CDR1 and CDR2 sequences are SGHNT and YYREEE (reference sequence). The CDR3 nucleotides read TGTGCCAGCAGCTTAATCGGGGACCATGGCTACACCTTC. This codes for CASSLIGDHGYTF.

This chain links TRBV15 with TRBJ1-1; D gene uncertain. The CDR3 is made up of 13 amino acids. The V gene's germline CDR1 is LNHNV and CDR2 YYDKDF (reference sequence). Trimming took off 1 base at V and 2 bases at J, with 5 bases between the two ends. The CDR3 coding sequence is TGTGCCACCAGCAGAGTCGGAAACACTGAAGCTTTCTTT. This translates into CATSRVGNTEAFF.